The clone carrying this TCR beta chain has ten or more counts. What it recognizes is unknown. The authors sorted naive CD8 T cells as CD8+CD4-CCR7+CD45RA+. This record belongs to a study of molecular identifiers for immune sequencing clone quantification. There are 15 residues in the CDR3. Germline lookup yields CDR1 SGHAT and CDR2 FQNNGV. The ends were cut back, 3 bases at V and 3 bases at J, with 13 bases in the middle. Notes on the study in general: Among some 910,000 naive cells, as was reported, spiked Jurkat TCR RNA from one cell was detectable.

TCRdb re-derived calls from the PCR reads in MiXCR, one entry per CDR3 protein. The data show 490,000 or so distinct CDR3 sequences, 20% to 25% seen once. J is TRBJ2-3 and V is TRBV11-2; D is perhaps TRBD1 or TRBD2 (5 bases each). Sequencing used naive CD8+ T cells from blood, with Jurkat cell RNA spiked in. Indicated subset: FACS-sorted CD8+CD4-CCR7+CD45RA+ naive T cells. This clonotype was sampled from a human donor in good health. Some libraries in this study had Jurkat cell RNA spiked in. CDR3 DNA sequence: TGTGCCAGCAGCTTTCGGGGCAGGGATACAGATACGCAGTATTTT. It is translated as CASSFRGRDTDTQYF.